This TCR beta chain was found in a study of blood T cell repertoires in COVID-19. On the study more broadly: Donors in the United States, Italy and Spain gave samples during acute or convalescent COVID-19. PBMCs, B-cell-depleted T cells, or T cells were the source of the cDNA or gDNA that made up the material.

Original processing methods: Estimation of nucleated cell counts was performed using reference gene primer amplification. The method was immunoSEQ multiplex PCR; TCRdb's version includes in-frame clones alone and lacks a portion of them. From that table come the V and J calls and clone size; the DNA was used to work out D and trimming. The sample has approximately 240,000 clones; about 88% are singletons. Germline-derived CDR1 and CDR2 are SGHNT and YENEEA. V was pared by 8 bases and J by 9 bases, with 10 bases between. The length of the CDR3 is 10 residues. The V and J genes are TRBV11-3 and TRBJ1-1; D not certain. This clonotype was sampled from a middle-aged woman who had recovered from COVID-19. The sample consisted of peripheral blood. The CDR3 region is CASSGGKAFF. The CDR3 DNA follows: TGTGCCAGCTCTGGAGGGAAAGCTTTCTTT.